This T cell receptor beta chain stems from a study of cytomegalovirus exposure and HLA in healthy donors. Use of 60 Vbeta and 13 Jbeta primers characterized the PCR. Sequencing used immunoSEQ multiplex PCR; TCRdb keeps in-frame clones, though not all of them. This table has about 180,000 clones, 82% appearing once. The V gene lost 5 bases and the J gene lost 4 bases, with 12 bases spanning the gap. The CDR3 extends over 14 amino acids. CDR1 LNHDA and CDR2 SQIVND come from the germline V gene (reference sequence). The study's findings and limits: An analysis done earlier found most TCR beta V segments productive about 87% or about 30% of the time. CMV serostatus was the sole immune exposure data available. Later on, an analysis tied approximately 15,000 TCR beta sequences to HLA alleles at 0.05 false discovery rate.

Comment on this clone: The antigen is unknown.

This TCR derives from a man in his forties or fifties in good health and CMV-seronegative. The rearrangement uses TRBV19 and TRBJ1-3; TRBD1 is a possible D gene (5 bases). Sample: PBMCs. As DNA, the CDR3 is TGTGCCAGTAGTGACCAGGGATCCGGAAACACCATATATTTT. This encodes CASSDQGSGNTIYF.